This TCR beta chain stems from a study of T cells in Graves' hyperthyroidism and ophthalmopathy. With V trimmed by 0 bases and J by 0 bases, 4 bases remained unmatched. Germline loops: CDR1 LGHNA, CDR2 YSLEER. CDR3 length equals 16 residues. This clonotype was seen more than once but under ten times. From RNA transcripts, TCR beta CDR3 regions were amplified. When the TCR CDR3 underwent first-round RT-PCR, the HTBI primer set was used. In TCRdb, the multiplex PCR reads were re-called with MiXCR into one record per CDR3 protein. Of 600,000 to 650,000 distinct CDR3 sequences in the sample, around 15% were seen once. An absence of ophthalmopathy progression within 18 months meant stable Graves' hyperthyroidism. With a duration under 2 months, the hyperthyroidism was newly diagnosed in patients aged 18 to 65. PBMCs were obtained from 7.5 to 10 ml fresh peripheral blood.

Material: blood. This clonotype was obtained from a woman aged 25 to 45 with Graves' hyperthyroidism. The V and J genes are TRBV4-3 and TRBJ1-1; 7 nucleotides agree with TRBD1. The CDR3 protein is CASSQDPGQMNTEAFF. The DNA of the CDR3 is TGCGCCAGCAGCCAAGACCCGGGACAGATGAACACTGAAGCTTTCTTT.